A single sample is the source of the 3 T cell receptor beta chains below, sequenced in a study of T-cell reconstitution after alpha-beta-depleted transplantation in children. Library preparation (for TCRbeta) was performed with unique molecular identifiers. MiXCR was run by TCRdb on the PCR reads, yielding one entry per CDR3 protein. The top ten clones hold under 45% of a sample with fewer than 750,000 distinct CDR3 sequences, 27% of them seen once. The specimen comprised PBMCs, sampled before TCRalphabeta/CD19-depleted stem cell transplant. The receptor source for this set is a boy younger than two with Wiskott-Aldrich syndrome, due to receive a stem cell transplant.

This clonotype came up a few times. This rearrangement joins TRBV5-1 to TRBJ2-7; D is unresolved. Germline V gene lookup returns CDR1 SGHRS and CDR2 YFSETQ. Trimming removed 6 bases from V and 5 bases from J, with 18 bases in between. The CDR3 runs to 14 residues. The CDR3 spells CASKLGAARDEQYF. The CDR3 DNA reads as TGCGCCAGCAAGCTAGGAGCAGCGAGAGACGAGCAGTACTTC.

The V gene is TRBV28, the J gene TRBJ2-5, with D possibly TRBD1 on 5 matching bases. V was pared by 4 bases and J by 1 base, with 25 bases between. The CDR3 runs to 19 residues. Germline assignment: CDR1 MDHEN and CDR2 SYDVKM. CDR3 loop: CASSSAIRFATDSQETQYF. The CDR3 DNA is TGTGCCAGCAGTTCAGCCATCCGCTTCGCGACAGACTCCCAAGAGACCCAGTACTTC. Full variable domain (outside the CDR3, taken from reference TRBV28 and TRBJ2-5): DVKVTQSSRYLVKRTGEKVFLECVQDMDHENMFWYRQDPGLGLRLIYFSYDVKMKEKGDIPEGYSVSREKKERFSLILESASTNQTSMYLCASSSAIRFATDSQETQYFGPGTRLLVL.

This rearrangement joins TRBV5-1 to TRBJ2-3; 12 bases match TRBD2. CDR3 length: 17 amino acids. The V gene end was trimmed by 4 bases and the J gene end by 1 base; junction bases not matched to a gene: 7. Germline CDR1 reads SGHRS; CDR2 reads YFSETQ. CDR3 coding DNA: TGCGCCAGCAGCGGTCGACTAGCGGGAGTCGGCACAGATACGCAGTATTTT. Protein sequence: CASSGRLAGVGTDTQYF.